The 22 T cell receptor beta chains in this list originate from one sample, sequenced in a study of cytomegalovirus exposure and HLA in healthy donors. Amplification used 60 Vbeta primers and 13 Jbeta primers. Assay used: immunoSEQ multiplex PCR; TCRdb lists only in-frame clones, some missing. The data hold approximately 100,000 clones, with 77% observed a single time. Sequencing was carried out using PBMCs. These receptors were taken from a man aged 35-49 years in good health and CMV-seropositive.

The chain has TRBV9 and TRBJ2-1, with 10 bases lining up with TRBD2. The CDR3 loop spans 17 amino acids. Losses at the gene ends were 0 bases for V and 9 bases for J; bases not matched to a gene: 12. The germline CDR1 and CDR2 sequences are SGDLS and YYNGEE. CDR3 nucleotide sequence: TGTGCCAGCAGCGTAGCCGGTAGCGGGGGGTATCAGGGTGAGCAGTTCTTC. The encoded protein is CASSVAGSGGYQGEQFF.

This CDR3 reads CASSPGGGETQYF. CDR3 bases: TGTGCCAGCAGTCCAGGGGGAGGAGAGACCCAGTACTTC. J is TRBJ2-5 and V is TRBV2, with D maybe TRBD1 (7 bases). V lost 5 bases, J lost 4 bases, and 11 bases lay in between. Looked up from germline, CDR1 is SNHLY and CDR2 is FYNNEI. The length of the CDR3 is 13 residues.

V gene TRBV7-2 combines with J gene TRBJ1-6; TRBD1 might be the D (5 bases). The CDR3 contains 16 residues. Germline V gene lookup returns CDR1 SGHTA and CDR2 FQGNSA. Trimming took off 4 bases at V and 0 bases at J, with 10 bases between the two ends. The CDR3, as DNA: TGTGCCAGCAGCTCCAGACAGAGCTCCTATAATTCACCCCTCCACTTT. Its protein is CASSSRQSSYNSPLHF.

The V gene is TRBV5-8, the J gene TRBJ2-2, with 13 nucleotides matching TRBD2. This CDR3 region has 17 residues. V lost 4 bases and J lost 4; bases outside the gene matches: 7. The germline V gene has CDR1 SGHTS and CDR2 YDEGEE. In DNA form, the CDR3 reads TGTGCCAGCAGCGAAACGGGACTAGCGGGGTCCACCGGGGAGCTGTTTTTT. Protein: CASSETGLAGSTGELFF.

The chain has TRBV15 and TRBJ2-4; the match to TRBD2 covers 7 bases. The CDR3 extends over 19 amino acids. The trim removed 3 bases at V and 7 bases at J, leaving 21 bases unmatched. The germline gives CDR1 LNHNV, CDR2 YYDKDF (reference sequence). The CDR3 sequence is CATSSDPHLSGVRRNIQYF. CDR3 sequence (DNA): TGTGCCACCAGCAGCGATCCCCATTTGAGCGGGGTCCGTCGGAACATTCAGTACTTC.

The chain employs TRBV25-1 and TRBJ2-1; D is possibly TRBD2 (5 bases). This CDR3 has 14 residues. With 1 base removed from V and 10 bases from J, the gap between germline ends came to 14 bases. Germline CDR1 reads MGHDK; CDR2 reads SYGVNS. The CDR3 DNA sequence: TGTGCCAGCAGTGAATCGGTACCCCGGGGAGAGCAGTTCTTC. It encodes CASSESVPRGEQFF.

The chain uses TRBV6-1 and TRBJ2-5; possible D gene TRBD2, 6 bases. V lost 6 bases to trimming and J lost 7 bases, with 18 bases between them. The CDR3 covers 14 residues. Germline V gene sequence: CDR1 MNHNS, CDR2 SASEGT. The CDR3 DNA reads as TGTGCCAGCAGAGCCCGGGGGAATTGGGGGACCCAGTACTTC. It codes for CASRARGNWGTQYF.

This clone was found a few times. The chain couples TRBV18 to TRBJ1-2, with TRBD1 matching 7 bases. After removal of 3 bases from V and 8 bases from J, the junction contained 12 bases not matched to a gene. This CDR3 spans 15 amino acids. From germline, CDR1 is KGHSH and CDR2 LQKENI. The CDR3 spells CASSPRDSLTMGYTF. The CDR3, as DNA: TGTGCCAGCTCACCCCGGGACAGCTTAACTATGGGCTACACCTTC.

This clone was observed once. The same CDR3 arises from other DNA sequences in this sample as well. CDR3 bases: TGTGCCAGCAGCCCGGTCCCCCCTCACGGAACAGGGGGTGGTAAACAGAACACTGAAGCTTTCTTT. Translated: CASSPVPPHGTGGGKQNTEAFF. The genes are TRBV9 and TRBJ1-1; 8 bases map to TRBD1. CDR3 size: 22 residues. CDR1 is SGDLS, CDR2 YYNGEE, per germline. The V and J ends lost 4 bases and 1 base, in that order; junction bases with no gene match: 27.

The rearrangement joins TRBV11-2 to TRBJ2-2; a weak D match, TRBD2 (7 bases). V lost 5 bases and J lost 5, with 15 bases in between. The CDR3 loop spans 15 amino acids. Germline V gene lookup returns CDR1 SGHAT and CDR2 FQNNGV. The CDR3 reads CASSLTGGLTGELFF. The CDR3, as DNA: TGTGCCAGCAGCCTTACGGGGGGCCTTACCGGGGAGCTGTTTTTT.

V usage is TRBV7-2 and J usage is TRBJ2-7; tentatively, D is TRBD2 (7 bases). Germline V lookup: CDR1 SGHTA, CDR2 FQGNSA. This CDR3 spans 15 amino acids. V shed 5 bases and J shed 4 bases, with 18 bases lying between them. CDR3 protein: CASSRQSRGLYEQYF. DNA of the CDR3: TGTGCCAGCAGCCGTCAATCCAGGGGACTATACGAGCAGTACTTC.

V is TRBV7-2 and J is TRBJ1-4; D is possibly TRBD1 (5 bases). This CDR3 contains 15 residues. Germline V gene lookup returns CDR1 SGHTA and CDR2 FQGNSA. Trimming cost V 1 base and J 0 bases, with 6 bases left between them. CDR3 protein: CASSLGQTTNEKLFF. CDR3 DNA: TGTGCCAGCAGCTTAGGACAGACAACTAATGAAAAACTGTTTTTT.

The chain combines TRBV4-3 with TRBJ1-2; perhaps TRBD1 as D (5 bases). CDR3 length equals 16 residues. Germline CDR1 reads LGHNA; CDR2 reads YSLEER. The V gene lost 1 base and the J gene lost 6 bases, with 18 bases spanning the gap. In DNA form, the CDR3 reads TGCGCCAGCAGCCAAGTGTTAATTAGGGGCGACAATGGCTACACCTTC. Encoded protein: CASSQVLIRGDNGYTF.

V usage is TRBV7-3 and J usage is TRBJ2-6; no clear D. This CDR3 region has 19 residues. V was clipped by 5 bases and J by 0 bases, with 20 bases between them. Germline CDR1 is SGHTA and CDR2 is FQGTGA. For the CDR3, the DNA is TGTGCCAGCAGCCCGACTTTCATCCAATTCGGCTCTGGGGCCAACGTCCTGACTTTC. It translates to CASSPTFIQFGSGANVLTF.

Of note for this clone: Other DNA sequences of this sample code for an identical CDR3. This chain connects TRBV30 to TRBJ2-7, with 12 nucleotides matching TRBD1. Trimming removed 6 bases from V and 6 bases from J; junction bases left unmatched: 15. This CDR3 has 16 residues. Germline-derived CDR1 and CDR2 are GTSNPN and SVGIG (reference sequence). In DNA form, the CDR3 reads TGTGCCTGCATATTTTTAGGGACAGGGGGCCTAAGCGAGCAGTACTTC. It encodes CACIFLGTGGLSEQYF.

The rearrangement uses TRBV5-4 and TRBJ2-3, with 11 nucleotides matching TRBD2. The CDR3 contains 16 residues. From germline, CDR1 is SGHNT and CDR2 YYREEE (reference sequence). V shed 0 bases, J shed 3 bases, and the junction held 3 bases outside the gene matches. The CDR3: CASSLGLAGLTDTQYF. As DNA, the CDR3 is TGTGCCAGCAGCTTGGGACTAGCGGGGCTGACAGATACGCAGTATTTT. The variable domain in full, with the rest retrieved from reference TRBV5-4 and TRBJ2-3, is ETGVTQSPTHLIKTRGQQVTLRCSSQSGHNTVSWYQQALGQGPQFIFQYYREEENGRGNFPPRFSGLQFPNYSSELNVNALELDDSALYLCASSLGLAGLTDTQYFGPGTRLTVL.

This chain uses TRBV27 with TRBJ2-3, with 9 bases fitting TRBD1. The V and J ends lost 8 bases and 0 bases, in that order; junction bases with no gene match: 9. Germline CDR1 reads MNHEY; CDR2 reads SMNVEV (reference sequence). This CDR3 contains 16 residues. The CDR3 DNA reads TGTGCCAGCTCGGACAGGGGACCGCCGAGCACAGATACGCAGTATTTT. Its protein product is CASSDRGPPSTDTQYF.

This clone was counted once. The chain joins TRBV18 to TRBJ1-2; 7 nucleotides match TRBD1. V lost 3 bases and J lost 7; bases outside the gene matches: 2. The CDR3 runs to 12 residues. The V gene's germline CDR1 is KGHSH and CDR2 LQKENI. The CDR3 protein is CASSPRDSGYTF. The CDR3 DNA is TGTGCCAGCTCACCCCGGGACAGTGGCTACACCTTC.

Turning to this clone: Other DNA sequences in the same sample also yield this CDR3. The chain is built from TRBV5-1 and TRBJ2-5, with TRBD2 matching over 8 bases. The CDR3 sequence is 13 residues long. Trimming at V came to 4 bases and at J to 5 bases, leaving 4 bases not matched to a gene. Germline CDR1 is SGHRS and CDR2 is YFSETQ. CDR3 in amino acids: CASSLGGVETQYF. CDR3 in DNA: TGCGCCAGCAGCCTCGGGGGGGTGGAGACCCAGTACTTC.

This clone has only a few counts. This chain joins TRBV7-9 and TRBJ1-2; tentatively, D is TRBD1 (6 bases). Looked up from germline, CDR1 is SEHNR and CDR2 is FQNEAQ (reference sequence). Trimming removed 4 bases from V and 3 bases from J, with 15 bases in between. The CDR3 spans 15 residues. CDR3 protein: CASSSPRTGHYGYTF. CDR3 DNA sequence: TGTGCCAGCAGCTCCCCTCGTACAGGGCACTATGGCTACACCTTC.

The rearrangement joins TRBV29-1 to TRBJ1-1, with D unresolved. CDR1 SQVTM and CDR2 ANQGSEA come from the germline V gene. The CDR3 covers 14 residues. Trimming took off 6 bases at V and 1 base at J, with 15 bases between the two ends. In DNA, the CDR3 is TGCAGCGTCGCGACCACAGTTAGGAACACTGAAGCTTTCTTT. Translation gives CSVATTVRNTEAFF.

The sample holds a few counts of this clone. V usage is TRBV27 and J usage is TRBJ1-5; 9 bases are shared with TRBD1. V shed 6 bases, J shed 3 bases, and the junction held 6 bases outside the gene matches. The V gene's germline CDR1 is MNHEY and CDR2 SMNVEV (reference sequence). This CDR3 has 15 residues. The CDR3 loop reads CASSWTGAYNQPQHF. In nucleotides, the CDR3 is TGTGCCAGCAGCTGGACAGGGGCTTACAATCAGCCCCAGCATTTT.